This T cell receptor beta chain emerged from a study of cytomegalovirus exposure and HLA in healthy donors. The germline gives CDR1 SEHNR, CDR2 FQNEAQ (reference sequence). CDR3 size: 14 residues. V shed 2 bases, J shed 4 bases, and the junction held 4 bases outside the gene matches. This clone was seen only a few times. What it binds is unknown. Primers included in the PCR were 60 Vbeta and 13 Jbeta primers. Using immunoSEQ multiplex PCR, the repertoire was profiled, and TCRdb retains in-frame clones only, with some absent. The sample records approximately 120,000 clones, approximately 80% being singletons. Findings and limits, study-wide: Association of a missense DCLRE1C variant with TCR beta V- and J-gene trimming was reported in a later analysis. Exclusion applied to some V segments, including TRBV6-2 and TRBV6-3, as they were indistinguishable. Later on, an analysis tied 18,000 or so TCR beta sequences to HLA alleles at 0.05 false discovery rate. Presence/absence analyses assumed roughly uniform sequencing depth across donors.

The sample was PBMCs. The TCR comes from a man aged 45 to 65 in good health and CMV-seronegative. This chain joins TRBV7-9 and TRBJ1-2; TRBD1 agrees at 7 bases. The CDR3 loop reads CASSLWGDSYGYTF. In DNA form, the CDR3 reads TGTGCCAGCAGCTTATGGGGGGACAGCTATGGCTACACCTTC.